This T cell receptor (beta chain) appears in the sequencing data of a study of human T cells and chemical hapten exposure (dated by TCRdb to the early 2020s). With respect to the entire study: For sensitization, 2% DPC in acetone was applied to a roughly 2 cm by roughly 2 cm area of upper inner arm skin. The study tracked peripheral blood TCR repertoire changes in vivo during primary and secondary sensitization to the hapten diphenylcyclopropenone (DPC) in alopecia patients. Patient blood was sampled pre-sensitization (week 0) and at 2, 6 and about 24 weeks after DPC sensitization. Most of the patients in the cohort were female, and the cohort covered alopecia areata with under or over 50% scalp involvement, alopecia totalis and alopecia universalis. Libraries were pooled for sequencing, and per-sample TCR yields varied mainly because of small differences in library volumes within the pool. Throughout the study period of roughly five months, patients also received therapeutic DPC doses to the scalp every week. Under 30 alopecia patients gave blood for TCR sequencing at one to four time points (pre-sensitization, 2, 6 and 24 weeks). Patch testing on the upper back used Finn chambers containing 0.01% DPC, with scoring done after 6 days according to International Contact Dermatitis Research Group standards. Results the study describes overall, beyond this receptor: Significantly more large CDR3 similarity clusters were formed by expanded TCRs than by pre-sensitization or healthy control sets, consistent with antigen-driven responses. A positive correlation was found between the number of PT1 expanded TCRs and patch test score, with significance reached at thresholds 8, 16 and 32 but not 4. Repeated subsampling changed both the strength of the expansion versus patch-test correlation and the threshold at which that correlation became significant. The number of TCRs above 1 in 1000 frequency did not change with DPC sensitization; there was no evidence of global repertoire structure alterations. Alopecia, a presumed autoimmune disease, was present in all patients, so the immune response of the patients might differ from that of healthy individuals.

The library relied on RACE. This sample was sequenced with a NextSeq 500. During library preparation, unique molecular identifiers were attached to individual cDNA molecules so that TCRs could be counted quantitatively and reproducibly. For every blood RNA sample, sequencing covered both the TCR alpha and TCR beta chains. The source study handled its data this way. The median number of TCRs per sample was roughly 94,000, ranging from roughly 23,224 to 690,600. The Decombinator software suite was used to annotate the V, J and CDR3 of the TCR reads. For the PS versus PT1 abundance plots, all samples were subsampled to the same number of TCRs (28,000). Expanded TCRs were defined as absent before sensitization and observed at least eight times at the 2-week time point. The public reads were quality trimmed at Q25 with fastp and then assembled into clones with MiXCR by TCRdb, keeping productive beta chains. When rows share a CDR3 protein, they turn into one entry using the most common DNA and genes. The V and J calls here are based on TCRdb, not the publication. Within this sample are tens of thousands of distinct CDR3 sequences, with 8% to 10% of them counted one time only. Of the sample, approximately 9.9% is held by the ten largest clones.

Sample time point, as interpreted from the label and publication: pre-sensitization, week 0. This specimen's treatment or condition label, per the study, means: therapeutic diphenylcyclopropenone sensitization with weekly scalp DPC. At each patch-test visit, blood was drawn before the patch test was applied. Eligible patients were aged 18 to 70, diagnosed with alopecia, deemed suitable for DPC therapy, and excluded if pregnant. Unfractionated whole blood was collected in Tempus Blood RNA tubes, and total RNA was extracted from that blood. A remark on this clonotype: Its antigen is currently not known. It has no much larger one-base neighbor in the sample; base qualities were not kept.

The junction carries 16 bases between V and J, which are trimmed by 4 bases and 4 bases respectively. In the germline V gene, CDR1 corresponds to SGHAT and CDR2 to FQNNGV. The CDR3 has 15 amino acids, counting the end cysteine and phenylalanine. Only the CDR3 part of the read is kept: 45 bases, read in frame from the first base. Recombination connected TRBV11-2 to TRBJ2-5; the D gene could be TRBD1 or TRBD2, each one agreeing over 7 bases. This receptor was identified in a middle-aged man with alopecia areata. Some clones in this sample may be carry-over from other donors' samples. The sequences come from whole blood, collected in connection with sensitization to the hapten diphenylcyclopropenone (DPC). The nucleotide sequence reads as follows: TGTGCCAGCAGCTCCAACAGGGGAGGGGTAGAGACCCAGTACTTC. Protein translation: CASSSNRGGVETQYF.